This T cell receptor (beta chain) derives from a study of T cells in Graves' hyperthyroidism and ophthalmopathy. Researchers amplified the TCR beta CDR3 regions from RNA transcripts. With the HTBI primer set, the TCR CDR3 went through a first round of RT-PCR. From the multiplex PCR reads, TCRdb called clonotypes with MiXCR, one entry per CDR3 protein. The profile shows a few hundred thousand distinct CDR3 sequences, 13% of them singletons. This clonotype was seen a few times. Lacking the conserved final phenylalanine or tryptophan, this CDR3 likely reflects a read error. Sequenced sample: blood. The source of this sequence is a woman under 30 with Graves' hyperthyroidism.

This CDR3 reads CSARPQENTEAFL. As DNA, the CDR3 is TGCAGTGCACGACCACAGGAAAACACTGAAGCTTTCCTT. J is TRBJ1-1 and V is TRBV20-1; possibly TRBD1 for D (5 bases). The CDR3 spans 13 residues. CDR1 DFQATT and CDR2 SNEGSKA come from the germline V gene (reference sequence). Trimming pared 6 bases from V and 2 bases from J, leaving 13 bases between.